This TCR beta chain derives from a study of beta chain features in type 1 diabetes. Study-level results: Within patients, naive, central memory and Treg TCRB repertoires seemed more similar than within healthy donors. Shorter TCRB CDR3s, moderately but significantly so, were found in Type 1 diabetes patients in all four CD4+ subsets.

Blood was collected once per donor into heparin, averaging roughly 120 mL. TCRB transcripts that were expressed got sequenced, as all of the isolated RNA had been reverse transcribed. Assay used: immunoSEQ multiplex PCR; TCRdb lists only in-frame clones, some missing. The sample consists of hundreds of thousands of clones, over 12% of them appearing once. Of note for this clone: What it recognizes is unknown.

Germline values: CDR1 GTSNPN, CDR2 SVGIG (reference sequence). The CDR3 is 11 amino acids. V was clipped by 3 bases and J by 12 bases, with 14 bases between them. This sequence joins TRBV30 and TRBJ1-2; D possibly corresponds to TRBD1 (5 bases). Specimen: naive CD4+ T cells from blood. The sequence was collected from a man aged 18 to 29 with type 1 diabetes. The CDR3 nucleotides are TGTGCCTGGAGCTCGGGGCCCCACCACACCTTC. Its translation is CAWSSGPHHTF. Combining the CDR3 with reference TRBV30 and TRBJ1-2 gives the whole variable domain SQTIHQWPATLVQPVGSPLSLECTVEGTSNPNLYWYRQAAGRGLQLLFYSVGIGQISSEVPQNLSASRPQDRQFILSSKKLLLSDSGFYLCAWSSGPHHTFGSGTRLTVV.